The entry below describes one TCR beta chain. The antigen this receptor binds is unknown. There are no base qualities to consult, and no much larger clone falls within one base. The data are from a study of blood T cells in healthy people across ages (dated by TCRdb to between 2015 and 2016). Notes on the research overall: Template switching captured roughly one uniquely barcoded TCR beta cDNA molecule per two T cells in model experiments. To avoid experimental bias, donors of different ages were distributed randomly across sequencing lanes. The donors were split into four age groups: young (average 16 years), middle-aged (39), aged (about 62) and long-lived (over 80). The study analyzed two additional independent replicas of 1 million unique cDNA reads from the same blood draw for two donors, one aged 18 to 29 and one aged 80 or older. To track age-related changes in TCR beta repertoire diversity, the study relied on deep sequencing normalized with unique cDNA molecular identifiers. Study-wide findings and limitations: Because donor CMV infection status was unknown, age-related changes in expanded clonotypes were potentially confounded. Estimates of total diversity from one million sequenced T cells were regarded as lower bounds and underestimates. As age increased, observed TCR beta diversity per million T cells dropped in a roughly linear way, and a significant reduction was already evident by age roughly 36. Compared with the aged group, more naive CD4+ T cells, fewer expanded clones and increased TCR diversity were shown by the long-lived group, suggesting age selection. Because profiling used bulk unsorted PBMCs, naive and antigen-experienced compartments could not be compared conclusively. Observed TCR beta diversity correlated strongly with the percentage of naive T cells measured by flow cytometry.

V drops 4 bases and J drops 5 bases, leaving 11 bases in between. CDR1 and CDR2 were assigned from the germline V gene as MDHEN and SYDVKM. The CDR3 runs 13 amino acids, cysteine and phenylalanine included. The only DNA kept is the CDR3, 39 bases in frame from the first base. The donors were a few dozen Caucasian individuals from Russia, aged roughly 6 to 100 years, who were systemically healthy. Each donor gave ten milliliters of peripheral blood, collected into EDTA-treated Vacutainer tubes. PBMCs were isolated by Ficoll-Paque density-gradient centrifugation, with at least 6 million obtained per sample. Trizol reagent was used to extract total RNA from the PBMCs, yielding at least 6 micrograms per sample. For every donor, flow cytometry on a PBMC aliquot measured the percentage of naive CD45RAhigh/CD27high T cells. The receptor library was made with 5' RACE. TCRdb records Illumina HiSeq 2500 as the sequencer. A second roughly 6 to 12 cycle PCR used a sample-barcoded 5' primer and a J-beta primer mix. Each TCR beta cDNA molecule received a unique molecular identifier from a template-switch 5' adaptor carrying 12 random nucleotides. At least 3 million CDR3-containing paired-end reads were obtained from each sample. First-strand cDNA synthesis was performed from all RNA using the Mint cDNA synthesis kit, with priming by a TRBC-specific oligonucleotide. After uracil-DNA glycosylase treatment, a first 18-cycle PCR used universal primers M1SS and BC2_uni_R on all cDNA. The paper's data handling went like this. For normalization, 1 million high-quality reads, each with a distinct molecular identifier, were randomly selected from each sample. Reads with shared molecular identifiers were discarded instead of being binned into consensus sequences. CDR3 identification, clonotype clustering and error correction used MiTCR with a Q25 quality threshold and the strictest error-elimination algorithm. A nonparametric unseen species model with Euler transformation was used to estimate lower-bound total TCR beta diversity. TCRdb trimmed the raw reads at Q25, called clones with MiXCR and kept productive beta chains. Merged by CDR3 protein, the rows form single entries marked with the most common genes and DNA. The V and J calls and clone size come from TCRdb's table, not from the authors' own analysis. Present in this sample are about 1.5 million distinct CDR3 sequences, 35% to 45% of which were seen just once. Of the sample, 4% is held by the ten largest clones.

The source is a woman in her late teens or twenties in good health. The sequence links TRBV28 to TRBJ2-5, with no D gene named confidently. Sequences were obtained from blood. CDR3 protein: CASSSQHPETQYF. The DNA sequence is TGTGCCAGCAGTTCCCAGCATCCCGAGACCCAGTACTTC.